This record covers a single T cell receptor beta chain. Participant-given clinical history determined each cohort assignment. V lost 8 bases and J lost 0, with 10 bases in between. This CDR3 comprises 13 residues. Germline V lookup: CDR1 MNHEY, CDR2 SVGAGI. The sample is drawn from a study of blood T cell repertoires in COVID-19. Overall study context: Symptom resolution, clearance, or two negative PCRs marked the recovered donors of Cohort 3. PBMCs, B-cell-depleted T cells, or T cells were the source of the cDNA or gDNA that made up the material.

Original analysis: Cell counts per sample came from amplifying reference gene primers. The assay was immunoSEQ multiplex PCR, and TCRdb's table has in-frame clones only and misses some. The DNA was the basis for D and trimming; V, J and clone size are from that table. The sample lists under 150,000 clones; approximately 84% were seen once. The chain has TRBV6-5 and TRBJ1-1; D is undetermined. Sequencing was performed on PBMCs or T cells enriched from blood (not recorded which). The TCR sequence derives from a man in his forties or fifties in a cohort exposed to, infected with or recovered from COVID-19 (not recorded which). CDR3 residues: CASRSWLNTEAFF. In nucleotides, the CDR3 is TGTGCCAGCCGCTCCTGGCTGAACACTGAAGCTTTCTTT.